This TCR beta chain was observed in a study of regulatory T cells in long-lasting Graves disease. This clonotype showed up many times. Time point: newly diagnosed GD, antithyroid drugs for less than 3 months. Extracted RNA from PBMCs served as the source of the TCR library. Graves' disease diagnosis relied on American Thyroid Association guidelines. Sequencing libraries for TCR beta were prepared with iRepertoire HTBI primers and Arm-PCR of CDR3 regions. TCRdb reanalysed the multiplex PCR reads using MiXCR and keeps one entry per CDR3 protein. Of around 500,000 distinct CDR3 sequences in the sample, about 14% were seen once. This same sample was also taken into another study, of T cells in Graves' hyperthyroidism and ophthalmopathy.

The clonotype comes from a man under 40 with Graves disease. Sequenced here: peripheral blood mononuclear cells (PBMCs), sampled at new diagnosis, from a patient treated with antithyroid drugs.

The CDR3 spells CASSLGQRYGYTF. The CDR3 DNA reads TGTGCCAGCAGCTTAGGGCAGAGGTATGGCTACACCTTC. The genes are TRBV7-9 and TRBJ1-2; D call uncertain. The CDR3 has 13 residues. The V end lost 1 base, the J end lost 5 bases, and 8 bases lay between the germline ends. CDR1 and CDR2 (germline): SEHNR, FQNEAQ (reference sequence). The full variable domain, with the rest looked up from reference TRBV7-9 and TRBJ1-2, is DTGVSQNPRHKITKRGQNVTFRCDPISEHNRLYWYRQTLGQGPEFLTYFQNEAQLEKSRLLSDRFSAERPKGSFSTLEIQRTEQGDSAMYLCASSLGQRYGYTFGSGTRLTVV.